This T cell receptor (beta chain) stems from a study of blood T cell repertoires in COVID-19. Background on the study: The United States, Italy and Spain were the sources of the acute and convalescent COVID-19 samples. The analysed material was cDNA or gDNA that came from T cells, B-cell-depleted T cells, or PBMCs.

The CDR3 is made up of 12 amino acids. After removal of 8 bases from V and 2 bases from J, the junction contained 3 bases not matched to a gene. Germline CDR1 is MNHEY and CDR2 is SVGAGI. This clone was picked up one time. In the original workflow: Researchers report that nucleated cell counts were estimated from reference gene primer amplification. This table comes from immunoSEQ multiplex PCR, and its TCRdb copy is limited to in-frame clones, with some not included. That table supplies the V and J calls and clone size; D and trimming were determined from the DNA. The profile shows fewer than 300,000 clones, 85% to 90% of them singletons.

This clonotype originated in a woman in her thirties or forties who had recovered from COVID-19. The chain is built from TRBV6-5 and TRBJ2-7; TRBD1 aligns across 7 bases. The sample consisted of peripheral blood. Here the CDR3 reads CASEQGAYEQYF. CDR3 coding DNA: TGTGCCAGCGAGCAGGGGGCCTACGAGCAGTACTTC.